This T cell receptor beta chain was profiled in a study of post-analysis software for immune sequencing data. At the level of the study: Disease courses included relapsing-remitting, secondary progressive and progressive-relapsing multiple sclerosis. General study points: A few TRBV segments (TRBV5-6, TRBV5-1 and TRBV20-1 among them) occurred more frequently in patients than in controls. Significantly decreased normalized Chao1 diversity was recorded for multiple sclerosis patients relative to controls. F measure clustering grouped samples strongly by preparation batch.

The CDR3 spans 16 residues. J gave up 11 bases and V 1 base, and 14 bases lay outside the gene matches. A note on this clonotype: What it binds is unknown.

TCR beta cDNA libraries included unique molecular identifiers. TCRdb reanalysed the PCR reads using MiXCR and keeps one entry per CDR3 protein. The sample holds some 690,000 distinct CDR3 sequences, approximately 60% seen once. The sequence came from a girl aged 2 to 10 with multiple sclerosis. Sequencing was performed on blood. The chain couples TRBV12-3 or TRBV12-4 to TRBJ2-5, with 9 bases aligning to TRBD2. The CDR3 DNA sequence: TGTGCCAGCAGTTTAGGATCTAGCGGGATGGTTAGGGAGCAGTACTTC. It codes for CASSLGSSGMVREQYF.